The 13 T cell receptor beta chains below all came from one sample that was sequenced in a study of T cell repertoires in cytomegalovirus infection. From the reads, TCRdb called clonotypes with MiXCR, one entry per CDR3 protein. The repertoire holds 50,000 to 60,000 distinct CDR3 sequences, with less than 20% as singletons. Antigen specificity for these receptors is unknown. Sequencing was performed on CD8+ T cells from cultured PBMCs, taken from culture after CMV antigen stimulation. Receptor source: a human donor in good health (CMV status not recorded). Some clones in this sample may be carry-over from other donors' samples.

Only a few counts were recorded for this clonotype. This chain connects TRBV12-3 or TRBV12-4 to TRBJ1-1; unclear D gene. The CDR3 extends over 13 amino acids. The V end was cut by 5 bases, the J end by 0 bases, with 7 bases between. CDR3 amino acids: CASSAGLNTEAFF. The CDR3 DNA reads TGTGCCAGCAGTGCGGGATTGAACACTGAAGCTTTCTTT.

This clonotype was counted only a few times. The chain's CDR3 is CASSYAGDGYGYTF. CDR3 in DNA: TGTGCCAGCAGTTACGCCGGAGACGGATATGGCTACACCTTC. The V gene is TRBV6-5, the J gene TRBJ1-2; D uncertain. The V and J ends lost 2 bases and 5 bases respectively, with 12 bases between them. Germline CDR1 is MNHEY and CDR2 is SVGAGI. The CDR3 runs 14 residues.

CDR3 DNA: TGTGCCACCTTAAGTGTCCCAGATACGCAGTATTTT. As protein: CATLSVPDTQYF. The chain is built from TRBV7-6 and TRBJ2-3; D is unresolved. The CDR3 loop spans 12 amino acids. Trimming left V 10 bases short and J 4 bases short, with 12 bases between. Germline V gene lookup returns CDR1 SGHVS and CDR2 FNYEAQ.

This clonotype was detected many times. The V gene is TRBV7-2, the J gene TRBJ2-7; 9 nucleotides line up with TRBD2. Per the germline V gene, CDR1 is SGHTA and CDR2 is FQGNSA. The CDR3 totals 15 residues. V shed 0 bases and J 5 bases; nucleotides not matched to a gene: 5. CDR3 sequence: CASSLAGGGAHEQYF. For the CDR3, the DNA is TGTGCCAGCAGCTTAGCTGGCGGGGGGGCCCACGAGCAGTACTTC.

J is TRBJ2-5 and V is TRBV7-6; the match to TRBD2 covers 15 bases. This CDR3 region has 18 residues. V gave up 3 bases and J gave up 5 bases; unmatched junction bases: 10. Germline V gene data show CDR1 as SGHVS and CDR2 as FNYEAQ. CDR3 nucleotides: TGTGCCAGCAGCTTCCGGGGACTAGCGGGGGGATCCGGGGAGACCCAGTACTTC. Encoded protein: CASSFRGLAGGSGETQYF.

The genes are TRBV6-2 or TRBV6-3 and TRBJ1-2; 7 nucleotides align to TRBD1. CDR1 and CDR2 from the germline V gene are MNHEY and SVGEGT. J lost 0 bases, V lost 7 bases, and 8 bases had no gene match. The length of the CDR3 is 15 residues. CDR3 DNA sequence: TGTGCCAGCACCTCTCGGACAGGATCTAACTATGGCTACACCTTC. Encoded protein: CASTSRTGSNYGYTF.

This clonotype was observed a handful of times. The V and J genes are TRBV7-2 and TRBJ2-2; TRBD2 aligns across 10 bases. The V segment lost 3 bases and the J segment 5 bases; nucleotides outside the gene matches: 9. CDR3 size: 17 residues. From germline, CDR1 is SGHTA and CDR2 FQGNSA. CDR3 nucleotides: TGTGCCAGCAGCTTTTCTAGCGGGGGTATTCAAACCGGGGAGCTGTTTTTT. Translated, it gives CASSFSSGGIQTGELFF.

This clonotype was counted between two and nine times. J is TRBJ1-1 and V is TRBV7-9; D not certain. The V end lost 4 bases, the J end lost 1 base, and 13 bases lay between the germline ends. CDR1 is SEHNR, CDR2 FQNEAQ, per germline (reference sequence). This CDR3 contains 15 residues. CDR3 nucleotides: TGTGCCAGCAGCTCCCCGGGTATGGGGAACACTGAAGCTTTCTTT. It yields the protein CASSSPGMGNTEAFF.

The gene calls are TRBV4-1 and TRBJ1-1, with D unresolved. The CDR3 covers 13 residues. V was shortened by 7 bases and J by 1 base, with 10 bases between the two germline ends. The V gene's germline CDR1 is MGHRA and CDR2 YSYEKL. The CDR3 loop is CASKVKPNTEAFF. The CDR3 DNA sequence: TGCGCCAGCAAGGTTAAGCCGAACACTGAAGCTTTCTTT.

In this sample, this clonotype turned up a few times. The gene calls are TRBV12-3 or TRBV12-4 and TRBJ2-7; D is perhaps TRBD2 (5 bases). This CDR3 spans 14 amino acids. V was cut by 2 bases and J by 2 bases, with 10 bases left in between. Written as DNA, the CDR3 is TGTGCCAGCAGTTTAACGGGGTTCACCTACGAGCAGTACTTC. The encoded protein is CASSLTGFTYEQYF.

This clonotype was seen more than once but under ten times. At one end the junction does not follow the germline gene, possibly because of a read error. The chain joins TRBV28 to TRBJ2-7; 7 positions match TRBD2. The CDR3 loop spans 13 amino acids. Germline V gene lookup returns CDR1 MDHEN and CDR2 SYDVKM. The CDR3 region is CASSFGPSGGRHF. Written as DNA, the CDR3 is TGTGCCAGCAGTTTCGGCCCTAGCGGTGGCCGGCACTTC.

The sample holds a few counts of this clonotype. The chain combines TRBV7-9 with TRBJ2-3; D gene uncertain. Germline lookup yields CDR1 SEHNR and CDR2 FQNEAQ (reference sequence). The V end lost 4 bases, the J end lost 4 bases, and 9 bases lay between the germline ends. The CDR3 sequence is 13 residues long. The CDR3 nucleotides are TGTGCCAGCAGCTCCCCCGGGCCAGATACGCAGTATTTT. Protein product: CASSSPGPDTQYF.

This clonotype occurred once. V gene TRBV2 combines with J gene TRBJ2-2; D might be TRBD2 (6 bases). V was trimmed by 7 bases and J by 7 bases, leaving 22 bases between them. The germline V gene has CDR1 SNHLY and CDR2 FYNNEI. This CDR3 spans 16 amino acids. The CDR3 protein is CASKFREAGRNGELFF. For the CDR3, the DNA is TGTGCCAGCAAGTTCAGGGAGGCAGGGCGAAACGGGGAGCTGTTTTTT.